These 25 T cell receptor beta chains came from one sample sequenced in a study of blood T cell repertoires in COVID-19. Some clones are missing from TCRdb's copy, which holds only in-frame ones; the method was immunoSEQ multiplex PCR. This sample carries 40,000 to 50,000 clones, 70% to 90% of them seen once, and the ten largest clones take 6.2%. Material: peripheral blood. Receptor source: a human donor in a cohort sampled during active COVID-19.

The chain carries TRBV27 and TRBJ2-5; 9 positions agree with TRBD1. The V gene end was trimmed by 5 bases and the J gene end by 4 bases; junction bases not matched to a gene: 8. Germline V lookup: CDR1 MNHEY, CDR2 SMNVEV (reference sequence). The CDR3 covers 15 residues. CDR3 bases: TGTGCCAGCAGTGTGATCCGGGACAGGGCAGAGACCCAGTACTTC. Protein product: CASSVIRDRAETQYF.

The genes are TRBV28 and TRBJ2-1, with D possibly TRBD1 on 6 matching bases. This CDR3 region has 15 residues. CDR1 is MDHEN, CDR2 SYDVKM, per germline. With 6 bases removed from V and 3 bases from J, the gap between germline ends came to 15 bases. The CDR3 is CASSLQGRLYNEQFF. The CDR3 bases are TGTGCCAGCAGCCTCCAGGGGAGACTCTACAATGAGCAGTTCTTC. Looking up the rest from reference TRBV28 and TRBJ2-1 gives the full variable domain: DVKVTQSSRYLVKRTGEKVFLECVQDMDHENMFWYRQDPGLGLRLIYFSYDVKMKEKGDIPEGYSVSREKKERFSLILESASTNQTSMYLCASSLQGRLYNEQFFGPGTRLTVL.

V is TRBV3-1 (or the pseudogene TRBV3-2) and J is TRBJ1-1, with D hard to call. The germline gives CDR1 LGHDT, CDR2 YNNKEL (reference sequence). Trimming stripped 0 bases from V and 7 bases from J, with 9 bases between. This CDR3 spans 13 amino acids. CDR3 protein: CASSQDGVGEAFF. The CDR3 nucleotides read TGTGCCAGCAGCCAAGATGGAGTGGGTGAAGCTTTCTTT.

The V gene is TRBV6-5, the J gene TRBJ1-4; 8 bases map to TRBD1. In germline, CDR1 is MNHEY, CDR2 SVGAGI. Losses at the gene ends were 4 bases for V and 8 bases for J; bases not matched to a gene: 9. The length of the CDR3 is 15 residues. In DNA form, the CDR3 reads TGTGCCAGCAGTTCGGCAGGGGGCGGGGTGGAAAAACTGTTTTTT. It codes for CASSSAGGGVEKLFF.

The V and J genes are TRBV2 and TRBJ1-5, with 9 bases lining up with TRBD1. The CDR3 is 14 amino acids. The V and J ends lost 6 bases and 4 bases, in that order; junction bases with no gene match: 4. The V gene's germline CDR1 is SNHLY and CDR2 FYNNEI. CDR3 loop: CASRPDRGNQPQHF. The CDR3 DNA reads TGTGCCAGCAGGCCTGACAGGGGGAATCAGCCCCAGCATTTT.

The V gene is TRBV4-1, the J gene TRBJ2-6, with D maybe TRBD2 (6 bases). Germline loops: CDR1 MGHRA, CDR2 YSYEKL. V was cut by 0 bases and J by 2 bases, with 14 bases left in between. The CDR3 sequence is 18 residues long. The CDR3 is CASSQEGGLPPGANVLTF. The CDR3 DNA sequence: TGCGCCAGCAGCCAAGAGGGGGGACTCCCCCCTGGGGCCAACGTCCTGACTTTC.

The V call is TRBV27, the J call TRBJ2-7, with 12 bases that match TRBD2. J lost 0 bases, V lost 7 bases, and 7 bases had no gene match. Germline V CDR1 and CDR2: MNHEY, SMNVEV (reference sequence). The CDR3 runs 16 residues. The CDR3 reads CASTRLAGESSYEQYF. In DNA, the CDR3 is TGTGCCAGCACCCGACTAGCGGGAGAGAGCTCCTACGAGCAGTACTTC.

The chain couples TRBV15 to TRBJ2-5, with D perhaps TRBD2 (5 bases). The CDR3 spans 14 residues. V lost 5 bases to trimming and J lost 2 bases, with 12 bases between them. Germline CDR1 reads LNHNV; CDR2 reads YYDKDF (reference sequence). CDR3 sequence (DNA): TGTGCCACCAGCTACGGAGGCGGACAAGAGACCCAGTACTTC. It encodes CATSYGGGQETQYF.

The V call is TRBV9, the J call TRBJ2-3; 7 nucleotides align to TRBD2. CDR1 is SGDLS and CDR2 is YYNGEE in the germline V gene. This CDR3 has 16 amino acids. Trimming at V came to 6 bases and at J to 5 bases, leaving 15 bases not matched to a gene. The CDR3 sequence: CASTQGPSRGLDTQYF. The CDR3 bases are TGTGCCAGCACCCAGGGCCCTTCGCGGGGGTTAGATACGCAGTATTTT.

V is TRBV18 and J is TRBJ1-2; the match to TRBD1 covers 10 bases. V was clipped by 6 bases and J by 5 bases; unmatched bases: 9. The CDR3 has 15 amino acids. The germline CDR1 and CDR2 sequences are KGHSH and LQKENI. CDR3 sequence: CASSQGDRGSYGYTF. The CDR3 DNA sequence: TGTGCCAGCTCGCAAGGGGACAGGGGATCATATGGCTACACCTTC.

J is TRBJ1-2 and V is TRBV25-1; 8 bases are a match to TRBD1. Per germline, CDR1 MGHDK and CDR2 SYGVNS. Trimming removed 1 base from V and 4 bases from J; junction bases left unmatched: 5. This CDR3 contains 15 residues. CDR3 residues: CASSESGTGFYGYTF. CDR3 bases: TGTGCCAGCAGTGAATCCGGGACAGGCTTCTATGGCTACACCTTC.

The count of this clone is one. The chain is built from TRBV6-5 and TRBJ2-2; 7 nucleotides line up with TRBD1. The CDR3 has 15 amino acids. Germline loops: CDR1 MNHEY, CDR2 SVGAGI. V trimming: 4 bases; J trimming: 5 bases; junction bases outside the gene matches: 7. The CDR3 DNA is TGTGCCAGCAGTTTCCGGACAGGAATGACCGGGGAGCTGTTTTTT. Translated, it gives CASSFRTGMTGELFF.

This chain joins TRBV5-1 and TRBJ2-7; TRBD2 is a possible D gene (6 bases). Trimming stripped 0 bases from V and 5 bases from J, with 15 bases between. Germline V gene data show CDR1 as SGHRS and CDR2 as YFSETQ. The CDR3 spans 15 residues. CDR3 DNA: TGCGCCAGCAGCTTGGCTGGGGACTCAGGGCACGAGCAGTACTTC. Amino acids: CASSLAGDSGHEQYF.

This clone has a single count. The chain uses TRBV4-2 and TRBJ1-1; tentatively, D is TRBD1 (5 bases). The CDR3 consists of 14 residues. CDR1 and CDR2 from the germline V gene are LGHNA and YNFKEQ. Trimming stripped 7 bases from V and 0 bases from J, with 12 bases between. The CDR3 DNA sequence: TGTGCCAGCACCCGGGGCACCTTGAACACTGAAGCTTTCTTT. It encodes CASTRGTLNTEAFF.

The chain employs TRBV7-2 and TRBJ2-3, with D unclear. The V and J ends lost 5 bases and 3 bases respectively, with 9 bases between them. The CDR3 is made up of 13 amino acids. CDR1 is SGHTA, CDR2 FQGNSA, per germline. The chain's CDR3 is CASSVIRTDTQYF. The CDR3 DNA is TGTGCCAGCAGCGTTATCCGGACAGATACGCAGTATTTT.

The V call is TRBV23-1, the J call TRBJ2-3; tentative D call: TRBD2 (6 bases). TRBV23-1 falls under the ORF class, with uncertain function. This CDR3 is 15 amino acids long. V shed 4 bases and J shed 6 bases, with 17 bases lying between them. CDR3 amino acids: CASSRRTKIRDTQYF. As DNA, the CDR3 is TGCGCCAGCAGTCGACGGACTAAGATTAGGGATACGCAGTATTTT.

This chain joins TRBV9 and TRBJ1-5, with D possibly being TRBD1 (5 bases). This CDR3 region has 15 residues. The germline V gene encodes CDR1 SGDLS and CDR2 YYNGEE. Trimming stripped 3 bases from V and 3 bases from J, with 13 bases between. CDR3 in amino acids: CASSARGDFNQPQHF. The CDR3 DNA is TGTGCCAGCAGCGCTAGAGGGGACTTCAATCAGCCCCAGCATTTT. The entire variable domain, with the rest obtained from reference TRBV9 and TRBJ1-5, is as follows: DSGVTQTPKHLITATGQRVTLRCSPRSGDLSVYWYQQSLDQGLQFLIQYYNGEERAKGNILERFSAQQFPDLHSELNLSSLELGDSALYFCASSARGDFNQPQHFGDGTRLSIL.

V gene TRBV5-1 combines with J gene TRBJ2-3; D is perhaps TRBD1 (6 bases). The CDR3 is 15 residues long. The V and J ends lost 8 bases and 3 bases respectively, with 19 bases between them. The germline V gene has CDR1 SGHRS and CDR2 YFSETQ. CDR3 in DNA: TGCGCCAGAACCACCGGGACAACGGTTACAGATACGCAGTATTTT. Protein product: CARTTGTTVTDTQYF.

This chain connects TRBV12-3 or TRBV12-4 to TRBJ2-3, with a tentative D call TRBD2 (5 bases). There are 12 residues in the CDR3. Trimming took off 7 bases at V and 8 bases at J, with 13 bases between the two ends. The CDR3 region is CASNPGVGTQYF. DNA of the CDR3: TGTGCCAGCAACCCCGGGGTTGGTACGCAGTATTTT.

The chain uses TRBV5-8 and TRBJ1-5; perhaps TRBD1 as D (5 bases). Germline CDR1 is SGHTS and CDR2 is YDEGEE. V lost 2 bases, J lost 4 bases, and 16 bases lay in between. The CDR3 consists of 16 residues. CDR3 in DNA: TGTGCCAGCAGCTTCGGGGGGGGAACCCCTAATCAGCCCCAGCATTTT. Translation gives CASSFGGGTPNQPQHF.

CDR3 residues: CASSVGQFNEQFF. Here the CDR3 DNA reads TGCGCCAGCAGCGTGGGACAGTTCAATGAGCAGTTCTTC. The rearrangement links TRBV5-1 to TRBJ2-1; 7 nucleotides line up with TRBD1. CDR3 length: 13 residues. CDR1 and CDR2 (germline): SGHRS, YFSETQ. With 4 bases clipped from V and 6 bases from J, the junction kept 4 bases outside the gene matches.

This clone was picked up a small number of times. The chain couples TRBV7-2 to TRBJ2-2, with D possibly TRBD2 on 6 matching bases. CDR3 length equals 14 residues. The V end lost 6 bases, the J end lost 4 bases, and 12 bases lay between the germline ends. Germline V gene lookup returns CDR1 SGHTA and CDR2 FQGNSA. Written as DNA, the CDR3 is TGTGCCAGCAGTAGCGGTGTGGCCACCGGGGAGCTGTTTTTT. Translation: CASSSGVATGELFF.

This sequence joins TRBV5-1 and TRBJ1-4; no reliable D call. Trimming pared 1 base from V and 5 bases from J, leaving 12 bases between. CDR1 is SGHRS and CDR2 is YFSETQ in the germline V gene. This CDR3 spans 15 amino acids. The CDR3: CASSLLPGSNEKLFF. The CDR3, as DNA: TGCGCCAGCAGCTTGTTACCGGGATCAAATGAAAAACTGTTTTTT.

The chain couples TRBV5-1 to TRBJ1-6, with 8 positions matching TRBD1. The CDR3 sequence is 15 residues long. Trimming took 4 bases from V and 8 from J; bases not matched to a gene: 8. In germline, CDR1 is SGHRS, CDR2 YFSETQ. This chain's CDR3 is CASSATGTGDSPLHF. DNA for the CDR3: TGCGCCAGCAGCGCAACCGGGACAGGAGATTCACCCCTCCACTTT. Full variable domain (rest looked up from reference TRBV5-1 and TRBJ1-6): KAGVTQTPRYLIKTRGQQVTLSCSPISGHRSVSWYQQTPGQGLQFLFEYFSETQRNKGNFPGRFSGRQFSNSRSEMNVSTLELGDSALYLCASSATGTGDSPLHFGNGTRLTVT.

The genes are TRBV10-3 and TRBJ1-2; a possible D gene is TRBD1 (5 bases). V shed 4 bases and J shed 4 bases, with 19 bases lying between them. This CDR3 region has 16 residues. CDR1 and CDR2 (germline): ENHRY, SYGVKD. The CDR3 sequence: CAISAPPLGGAYGYTF. The CDR3 nucleotides read TGTGCCATCAGTGCCCCCCCCCTTGGAGGGGCCTATGGCTACACCTTC.